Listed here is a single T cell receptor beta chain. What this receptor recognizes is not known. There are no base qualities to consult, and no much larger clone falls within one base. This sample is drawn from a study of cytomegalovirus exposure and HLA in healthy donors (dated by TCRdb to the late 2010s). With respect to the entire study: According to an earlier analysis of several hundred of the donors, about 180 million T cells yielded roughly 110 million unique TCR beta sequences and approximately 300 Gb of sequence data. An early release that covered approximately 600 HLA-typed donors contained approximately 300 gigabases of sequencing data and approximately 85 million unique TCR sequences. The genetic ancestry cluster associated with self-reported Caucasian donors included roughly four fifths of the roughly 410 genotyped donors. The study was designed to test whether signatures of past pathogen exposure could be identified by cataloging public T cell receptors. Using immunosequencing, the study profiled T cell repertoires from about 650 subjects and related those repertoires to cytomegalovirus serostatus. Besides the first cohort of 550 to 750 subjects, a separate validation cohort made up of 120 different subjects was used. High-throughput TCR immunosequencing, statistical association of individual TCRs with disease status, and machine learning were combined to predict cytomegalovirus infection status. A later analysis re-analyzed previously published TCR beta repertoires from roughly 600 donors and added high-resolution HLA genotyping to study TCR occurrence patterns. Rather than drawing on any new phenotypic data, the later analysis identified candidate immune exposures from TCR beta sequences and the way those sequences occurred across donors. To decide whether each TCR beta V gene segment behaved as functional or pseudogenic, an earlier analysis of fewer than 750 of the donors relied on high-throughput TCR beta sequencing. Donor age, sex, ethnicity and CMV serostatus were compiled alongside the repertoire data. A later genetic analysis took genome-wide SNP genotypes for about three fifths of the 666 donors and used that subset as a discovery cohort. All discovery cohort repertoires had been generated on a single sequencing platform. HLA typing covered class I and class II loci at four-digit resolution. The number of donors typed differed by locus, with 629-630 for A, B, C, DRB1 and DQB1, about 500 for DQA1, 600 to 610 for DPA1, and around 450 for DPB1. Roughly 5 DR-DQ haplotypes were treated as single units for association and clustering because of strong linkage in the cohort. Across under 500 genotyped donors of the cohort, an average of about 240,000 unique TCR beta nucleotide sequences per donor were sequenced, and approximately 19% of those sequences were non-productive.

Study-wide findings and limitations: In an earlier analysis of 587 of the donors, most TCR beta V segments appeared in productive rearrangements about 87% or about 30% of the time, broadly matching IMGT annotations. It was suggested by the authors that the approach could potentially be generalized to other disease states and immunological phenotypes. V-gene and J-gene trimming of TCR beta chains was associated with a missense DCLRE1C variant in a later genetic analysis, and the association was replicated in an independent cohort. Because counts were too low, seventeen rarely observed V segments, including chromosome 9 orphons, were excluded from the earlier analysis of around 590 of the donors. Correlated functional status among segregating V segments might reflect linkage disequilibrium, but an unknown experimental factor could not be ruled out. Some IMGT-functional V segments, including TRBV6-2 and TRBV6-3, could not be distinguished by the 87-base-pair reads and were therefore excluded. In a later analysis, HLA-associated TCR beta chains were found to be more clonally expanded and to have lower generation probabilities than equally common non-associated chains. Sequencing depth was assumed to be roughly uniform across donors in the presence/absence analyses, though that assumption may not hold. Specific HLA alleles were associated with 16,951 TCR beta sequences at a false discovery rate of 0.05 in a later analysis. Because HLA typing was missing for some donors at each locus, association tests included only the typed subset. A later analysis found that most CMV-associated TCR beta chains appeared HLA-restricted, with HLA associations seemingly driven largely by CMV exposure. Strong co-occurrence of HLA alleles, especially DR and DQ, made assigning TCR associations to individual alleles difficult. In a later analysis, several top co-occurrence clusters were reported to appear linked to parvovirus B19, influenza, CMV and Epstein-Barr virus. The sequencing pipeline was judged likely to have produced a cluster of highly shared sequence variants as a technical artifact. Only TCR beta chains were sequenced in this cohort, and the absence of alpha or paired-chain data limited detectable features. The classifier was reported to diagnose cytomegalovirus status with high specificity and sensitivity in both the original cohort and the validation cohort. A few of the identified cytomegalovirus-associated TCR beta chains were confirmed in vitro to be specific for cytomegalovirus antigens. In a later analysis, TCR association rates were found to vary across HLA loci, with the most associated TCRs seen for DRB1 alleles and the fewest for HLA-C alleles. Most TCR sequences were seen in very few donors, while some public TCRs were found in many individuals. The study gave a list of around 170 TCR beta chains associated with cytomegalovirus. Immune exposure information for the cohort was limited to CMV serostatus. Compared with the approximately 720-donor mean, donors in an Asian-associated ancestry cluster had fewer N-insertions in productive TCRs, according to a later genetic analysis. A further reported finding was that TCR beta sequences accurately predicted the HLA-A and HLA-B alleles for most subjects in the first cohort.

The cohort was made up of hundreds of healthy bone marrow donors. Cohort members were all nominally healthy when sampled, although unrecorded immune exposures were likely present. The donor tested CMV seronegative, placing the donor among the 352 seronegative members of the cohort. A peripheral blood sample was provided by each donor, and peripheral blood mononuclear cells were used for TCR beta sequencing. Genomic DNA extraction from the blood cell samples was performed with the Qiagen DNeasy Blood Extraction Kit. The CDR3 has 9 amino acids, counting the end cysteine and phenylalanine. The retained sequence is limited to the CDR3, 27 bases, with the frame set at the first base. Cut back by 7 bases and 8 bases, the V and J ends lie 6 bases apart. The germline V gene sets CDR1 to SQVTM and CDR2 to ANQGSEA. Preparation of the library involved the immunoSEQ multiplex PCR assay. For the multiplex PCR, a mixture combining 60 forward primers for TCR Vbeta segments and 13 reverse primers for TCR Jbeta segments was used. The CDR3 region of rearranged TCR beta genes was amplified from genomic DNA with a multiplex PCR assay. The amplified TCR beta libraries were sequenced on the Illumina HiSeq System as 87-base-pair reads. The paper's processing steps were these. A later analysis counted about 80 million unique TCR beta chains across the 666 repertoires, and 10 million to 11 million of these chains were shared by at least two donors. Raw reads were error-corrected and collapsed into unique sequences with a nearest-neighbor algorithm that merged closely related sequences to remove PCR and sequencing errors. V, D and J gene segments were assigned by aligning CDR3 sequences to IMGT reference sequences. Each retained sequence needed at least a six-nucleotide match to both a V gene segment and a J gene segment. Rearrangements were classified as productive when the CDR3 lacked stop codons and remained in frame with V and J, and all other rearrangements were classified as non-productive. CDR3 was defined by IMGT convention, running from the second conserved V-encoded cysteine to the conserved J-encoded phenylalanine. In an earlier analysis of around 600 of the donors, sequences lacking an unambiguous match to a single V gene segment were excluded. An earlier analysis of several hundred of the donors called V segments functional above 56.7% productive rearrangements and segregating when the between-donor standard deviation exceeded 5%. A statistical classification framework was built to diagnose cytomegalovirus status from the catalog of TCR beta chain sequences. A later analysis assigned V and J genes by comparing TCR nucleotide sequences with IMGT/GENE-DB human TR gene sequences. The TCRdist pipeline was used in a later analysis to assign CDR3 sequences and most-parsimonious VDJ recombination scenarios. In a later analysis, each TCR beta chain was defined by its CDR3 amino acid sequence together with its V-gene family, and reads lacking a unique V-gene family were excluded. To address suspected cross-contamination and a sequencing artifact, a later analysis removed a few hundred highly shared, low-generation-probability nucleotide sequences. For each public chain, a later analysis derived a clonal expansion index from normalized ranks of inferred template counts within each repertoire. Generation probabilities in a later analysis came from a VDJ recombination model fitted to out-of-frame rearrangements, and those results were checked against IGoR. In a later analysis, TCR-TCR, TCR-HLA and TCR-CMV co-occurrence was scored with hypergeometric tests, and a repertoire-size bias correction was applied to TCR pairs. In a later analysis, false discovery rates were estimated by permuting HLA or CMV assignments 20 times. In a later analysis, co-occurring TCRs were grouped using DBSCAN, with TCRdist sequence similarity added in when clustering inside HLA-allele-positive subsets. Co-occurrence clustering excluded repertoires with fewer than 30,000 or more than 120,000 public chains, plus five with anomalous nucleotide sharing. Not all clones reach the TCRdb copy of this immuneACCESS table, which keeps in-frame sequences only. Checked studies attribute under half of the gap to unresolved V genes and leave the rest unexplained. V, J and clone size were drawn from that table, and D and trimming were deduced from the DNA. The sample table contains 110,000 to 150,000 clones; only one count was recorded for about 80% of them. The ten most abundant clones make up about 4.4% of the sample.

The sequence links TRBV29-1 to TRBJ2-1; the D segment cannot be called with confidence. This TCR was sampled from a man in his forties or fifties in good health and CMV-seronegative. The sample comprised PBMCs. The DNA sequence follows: TGCAGCGCCTTCGATGAGCAGTTCTTC. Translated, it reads CSAFDEQFF.